A selection of T cell receptor beta chains follows, all from one sample in a study of blood T cell repertoires in COVID-19. Profiled with immunoSEQ multiplex PCR; TCRdb holds only in-frame clones, not every one. Of 130,000 to 150,000 clones detected, over 80% appear once; the ten largest clones hold roughly 1.5%. The sample comprised peripheral blood. Every receptor here comes from a woman aged 50 to 60 with acute or convalescent COVID-19. Both conserved end residues are part of each CDR3. The D gene is left open where the match is weak. Expanded clones get a size class; other rows say once, few or many, or leave the size out.

J gene	D gene	V gene	clone size	CDR3 DNA	CDR3 protein
TRBJ2-1	TRBD2	TRBV5-8	once	TGTGCCAGCAGCTTCCTAGCGGGACGCAATGAGCAGTTCTTC	CASSFLAGRNEQFF
TRBJ2-1	-	TRBV30	-	TGTGCCTGGAGTGTGGCCTCCTCCTACAATGAGCAGTTCTTC	CAWSVASSYNEQFF
TRBJ1-4	-	TRBV19	-	TGTGCCAGTAGTAGGAGGGAAGAGGATGAAAAACTGTTTTTT	CASSRREEDEKLFF
TRBJ2-5	TRBD2	TRBV3-1/TRBV3-2	-	TGTGCCAGCAGCCGGACTAGTCGGGGCCAAGAGACCCAGTACTTC	CASSRTSRGQETQYF
TRBJ1-2	-	TRBV7-3	once	TGTGCCAGCAGCTATACAGGGAACTATGGCTACACCTTC	CASSYTGNYGYTF
TRBJ2-7	-	TRBV7-8	-	TGTGCCAGCAGCTTCGTACAGGTTGGGTACGAGCAGTACTTC	CASSFVQVGYEQYF
TRBJ2-1	TRBD2	TRBV10-2	once	TGCGCCAGTCGACTAGCGGGACAGGATGAGCAGTTCTTC	CASRLAGQDEQFF
TRBJ2-7	-	TRBV3-1/TRBV3-2	-	TGTGCCAGCAGCCAAGGGTCCGGAGGCGAGCAGTACTTC	CASSQGSGGEQYF
TRBJ2-1	-	TRBV5-1	-	TGCGCCAGCAGCTTGGGCCCCTCAACTAGCACTGAGCAGTTCTTC	CASSLGPSTSTEQFF
TRBJ2-1	TRBD2	TRBV4-1	-	TGCGCCAGCAGCCAAGGAGAAGGGCCTAGCGGGAGGAATGAGCAGTTCTTC	CASSQGEGPSGRNEQFF